Below are 10 T cell receptor beta chains sequenced from a single sample in a study of T cells in Graves' hyperthyroidism and ophthalmopathy (dated by TCRdb to between 2019 and 2020). Library construction relied on multiplex PCR. The listed sequencing device is Illumina HiSeq 2000. Amplification of TCR beta CDR3 regions was carried out from RNA transcripts. A first-round RT-PCR of the TCR CDR3 used the HTBI primer set with the Qiagen OneStep RT-PCR kit. Using fastp trimming at Q25 and MiXCR clonotype assembly, TCRdb reanalyzed the public sequencing data and kept in-frame beta chains. Each entry is one CDR3 protein sequence, shown with its most common DNA and genes. This sample is represented by under 350,000 distinct CDR3 sequences; 15% to 20% of them were singletons. The ten largest make up approximately 49% of the sample. Sequencing used blood. These receptors all stem from a woman between 45 and 65 years old with Graves' hyperthyroidism.

This clonotype has more than one count but fewer than ten. The chain couples TRBV19 to TRBJ2-6; maybe TRBD2 (7 bases). Trimming took 6 bases from V and 3 from J, leaving 15 bases between them. The germline CDR1 and CDR2 sequences are LNHDA and SQIVND (reference sequence). The CDR3 runs 16 residues. The CDR3, as DNA: TGTGCCAGTAGCACCTTCGGGGGGCGTGGGGCCAACGTCCTGACTTTC. This gives the protein CASSTFGGRGANVLTF.

There are many counts of this clonotype. CDR3 DNA sequence: TGTGCCAGAATCCTCAACCGTGGGGTACCCTACGAGCAGTACTTC. Its protein is CARILNRGVPYEQYF. The genes are TRBV6-1 and TRBJ2-7; D call uncertain. The germline V and J ends were trimmed by 9 bases and 2 bases, with 20 bases remaining between them. The germline V gene encodes CDR1 MNHNS and CDR2 SASEGT. The CDR3 is 15 amino acids.

The table lists this clonotype with many counts. The chain couples TRBV20-1 to TRBJ2-7, with D possibly being TRBD1 (6 bases). The CDR3 runs to 16 residues. Trimming shortened V by 6 bases and J by 3 bases, and 24 bases separated the two germline ends. The germline gives CDR1 DFQATT, CDR2 SNEGSKA (reference sequence). This CDR3 reads CSAHRESPRKVYEQYF. DNA for the CDR3: TGCAGTGCCCACAGGGAGAGCCCCCGAAAGGTCTACGAGCAGTACTTC.

This CDR3 reads CSARDLAYEQYF. DNA for the CDR3: TGCAGTGCTAGAGATCTCGCCTACGAGCAGTACTTC. The gene calls are TRBV20-1 and TRBJ2-7; no clear D. The CDR3 has 12 residues. CDR1 and CDR2 from the germline V gene are DFQATT and SNEGSKA (reference sequence). Trimming pared 0 bases from V and 2 bases from J, leaving 5 bases between.

This clonotype was picked up a small number of times. The gene calls are TRBV4-2 and TRBJ2-1; D remains unclear. CDR3 size: 13 residues. Germline V gene sequence: CDR1 LGHNA, CDR2 YNFKEQ. Trimming left V 1 base short and J 7 bases short, with 8 bases between. As DNA, the CDR3 is TGTGCCAGCAGCCAAGTGGAAGCGAATGAGCAGTTCTTC. As protein: CASSQVEANEQFF.

This chain uses TRBV27 with TRBJ2-2, with 9 bases aligning to TRBD2. V shed 0 bases and J 12 bases; nucleotides not matched to a gene: 5. The length of the CDR3 is 14 residues. Per the germline V gene, CDR1 is MNHEY and CDR2 is SMNVEV (reference sequence). The CDR3 DNA sequence: TGTGCCAGCAGTTTATCCGGGCTAGCGGGACAGCTGTTTTTT. It is translated as CASSLSGLAGQLFF.

This chain joins TRBV4-1 and TRBJ2-2; D might be TRBD1 (5 bases). Germline V CDR1 and CDR2: MGHRA, YSYEKL. V dropped 6 bases and J dropped 1 base, with 12 bases sitting between them. This CDR3 is 15 amino acids long. The CDR3 protein is CASRPAGQNTGELFF. CDR3 in DNA: TGCGCCAGCAGACCAGCCGGACAGAACACCGGGGAGCTGTTTTTT.

The chain uses TRBV20-1 and TRBJ2-5, with a tentative D call TRBD1 (6 bases). This CDR3 is built from 15 residues. In germline, CDR1 is DFQATT, CDR2 SNEGSKA (reference sequence). Between the trimmed V and J ends, which lost 2 bases and 5 bases, there was a span of 18 bases. This CDR3 reads CSARIGGGLWETQYF. The CDR3 region has the DNA TGCAGTGCTAGAATAGGGGGTGGTTTGTGGGAGACCCAGTACTTC.

The chain has TRBV9 and TRBJ1-1; D remains ambiguous. V dropped 7 bases and J dropped 0 bases, with 7 bases sitting between them. CDR3 length equals 12 residues. Germline CDR1 is SGDLS and CDR2 is YYNGEE. CDR3 in amino acids: CASEQLNTEAFF. In nucleotides, the CDR3 is TGTGCCAGCGAGCAATTGAACACTGAAGCTTTCTTT.

The V and J genes are TRBV27 and TRBJ2-3; possibly TRBD2 for D (6 bases). Looked up from germline, CDR1 is MNHEY and CDR2 is SMNVEV (reference sequence). V lost 3 bases and J 4 bases, leaving 11 bases between the germline ends. The CDR3 sequence is 14 residues long. The CDR3, as DNA: TGTGCCAGCAGTTTCTCGGGGGTTCCAGATACGCAGTATTTT. It translates to CASSFSGVPDTQYF.